The clone carrying this TCR beta chain was seen only a few times. Its antigen is not identified. Amplification yielded TCR beta CDR3 regions, with RNA transcripts as the source. A first-round RT-PCR of the TCR CDR3 used the HTBI primer set. From the multiplex PCR reads, TCRdb called clonotypes with MiXCR, one entry per CDR3 protein. The sample has about 610,000 distinct CDR3 sequences; under 60% are singletons. Each diagnosis drew on symptoms, thyroxine, TRAb, thyroid ultrasound and orbital computed tomography findings. The sample belongs to a study of T cells in Graves' hyperthyroidism and ophthalmopathy. Whole-study results and caveats: A median 6.5 months before onset, the model predicted ophthalmopathy. Peripheral blood also featured most of the thyroid clonotypes expanded above 0.001.

Germline CDR1 is SQVTM and CDR2 is ANQGSEA. V gave up 3 bases and J gave up 7 bases, with 7 bases separating them. There are 11 residues in the CDR3. The rearrangement links TRBV29-1 to TRBJ1-5; D call uncertain. The TCR was taken from a woman between 18 and 29 years old with Graves' hyperthyroidism. The material sequenced was peripheral blood or thyroid tissue (not recorded which). CDR3: CSVDMGQPQHF. The CDR3 region has the DNA TGCAGCGTTGATATGGGGCAGCCCCAGCATTTT.